This entry concerns a single T cell receptor beta chain. This specimen comes from a study of blood T cell repertoires in COVID-19. Assay: immunoSEQ multiplex PCR; the TCRdb copy retains only in-frame clones and omits some. Among about 45,000 clones listed, 75% to 90% were seen once. This clonotype was obtained from a woman aged 80 or over in a cohort sampled during active or convalescent COVID-19. The sequenced sample was peripheral blood.

The CDR3 DNA reads as TGTGCCAGCAGCCCCCTAACAGGGGACCCCACAGATACGCAGTATTTT. It specifies CASSPLTGDPTDTQYF. The chain couples TRBV5-8 to TRBJ2-3, with 7 bases that match TRBD1. Looked up from germline, CDR1 is SGHTS and CDR2 is YDEGEE. This CDR3 has 16 residues. After removal of 4 bases from V and 2 bases from J, the junction contained 10 bases not matched to a gene.